These 8 T cell receptor beta chains originate from one sample sequenced in a study of CD8 T cells in ankylosing spondylitis. The antigens these receptors bind are not known. Overall study results and limits: Characteristic of ankylosing spondylitis blood, it appeared, was a TCR beta motif comprising eight highly homologous variants.

TCRdb recomputed calls from the 5' RACE reads with MiXCR, one row per CDR3 protein. The data hold some 840,000 distinct CDR3 sequences, with 10% to 15% observed a single time. Sequencing was performed on blood, either unsorted or a sorted T cell fraction (not recorded which). These receptors were obtained from a male donor with ankylosing spondylitis.

Only a few counts were recorded for this clonotype. The V call is TRBV20-1, the J call TRBJ2-7, with D hard to call. Germline values: CDR1 DFQATT, CDR2 SNEGSKA (reference sequence). The V end was cut by 1 base, the J end by 2 bases, with 12 bases between. The CDR3 consists of 14 residues. The CDR3 DNA is TGCAGTGCTAGAGGTCTCCATGTCGCCTACGAGCAGTACTTC. It specifies CSARGLHVAYEQYF.

The chain combines TRBV20-1 with TRBJ2-4, with 12 bases that match TRBD1. CDR1 is DFQATT and CDR2 is SNEGSKA in the germline V gene (reference sequence). The CDR3 is made up of 11 amino acids. Trimming at V came to 5 bases and at J to 14 bases, leaving 4 bases not matched to a gene. As DNA, the CDR3 is TGCAGTGCTTGGGACAGGGGGCGCGAGTACTTC. Encoded protein: CSAWDRGREYF.

This clonotype was counted between two and nine times. The chain is built from TRBV20-1 and TRBJ2-2, with TRBD2 identical over 7 bases. The CDR3 spans 14 residues. The germline gives CDR1 DFQATT, CDR2 SNEGSKA (reference sequence). The V and J ends lost 6 bases and 2 bases, in that order; junction bases with no gene match: 6. The CDR3 DNA reads TGCAGTGCCCCCGCTAGCGGAAACACCGGGGAGCTGTTTTTT. Its protein product is CSAPASGNTGELFF.

There are many counts of this clonotype. V and J are TRBV6-4 and TRBJ1-2; 8 positions agree with TRBD1. Germline V gives CDR1 MRHNA, CDR2 SNTAGT. The CDR3 consists of 15 residues. V lost 6 bases and J lost 1; bases outside the gene matches: 7. As DNA, the CDR3 is TGTGCCAGCAGCTTGAACGACAGGGGTAACTATGGCTACACCTTC. The encoded protein is CASSLNDRGNYGYTF.

This clonotype was seen a few times. The rearrangement links TRBV6-6 to TRBJ1-5; the D gene is possibly TRBD1 (5 bases). This CDR3 region has 13 residues. Germline-derived CDR1 and CDR2 are MNHNY and SVGAGI (reference sequence). V was pared by 6 bases and J by 4 bases, with 10 bases between. The CDR3 here is CASRDTGNQPQHF. In nucleotides, the CDR3 is TGTGCCAGCAGGGACACCGGTAATCAGCCCCAGCATTTT.

On this clonotype itself: Mismatch with germline at one junction end may stem from a read error. The chain employs TRBV10-1 and TRBJ1-6; D gene ambiguous. Germline assignment: CDR1 WNHNN and CDR2 SYGVQD (reference sequence). CDR3 length: 14 amino acids. The CDR3 bases are TGCGCCAGCAGTGAGCTTCCGATTAATTCACCCCACCACTTT. Protein sequence: CASSELPINSPHHF.

This clonotype turned up a few times. The V call is TRBV18, the J call TRBJ2-2; a possible D gene is TRBD2 (6 bases). The V and J ends lost 3 bases and 7 bases respectively, with 12 bases between them. CDR1 and CDR2 from the germline V gene are KGHSH and LQKENI. The CDR3 extends over 14 amino acids. CDR3 loop: CASSPGTLSGELFF. In DNA, the CDR3 is TGTGCCAGCTCACCGGGGACTTTAAGCGGGGAGCTGTTTTTT.

This clonotype has just a few counts. The V and J genes are TRBV6-1 and TRBJ1-5, with D hard to call. The germline CDR1 and CDR2 sequences are MNHNS and SASEGT. The length of the CDR3 is 14 residues. With 4 bases removed from V and 9 bases from J, the gap between germline ends came to 16 bases. The CDR3, as DNA: TGTGCCAGCAGTGCAACGAGTTCCGGAGGGCCCCAGCATTTT. Encoded protein: CASSATSSGGPQHF.